This is a list of T cell receptor beta chains from one sample in a study of patients and donors after allogeneic stem cell transplantation. TCRdb re-analysed the RT-PCR reads in MiXCR, keeping a single row per CDR3 protein. The sample lists under 30,000 distinct CDR3 sequences; 6.5% to 10% were seen once. The sample consisted of blood, either unsorted or a sorted T cell fraction (not recorded which). The receptors stem from a human donor who was either an allogeneic HSCT recipient or a stem cell or donor lymphocyte infusion donor (not recorded which). It is not recorded whose cells these are; they may come from a transplant donor. The CDR3 runs from the conserved cysteine through the conserved F or W. Each record gives: J gene, V gene, CDR3 protein.

J: TRBJ1-5; V: TRBV19; CDR3: CASSGGAGDNQPQHF
J: TRBJ2-3; V: TRBV12-3/TRBV12-4; CDR3: CASTPGAATDTQYF
J: TRBJ1-5; V: TRBV2; CDR3: CASRSWTLNQPQHF
J: TRBJ2-6; V: TRBV5-1; CDR3: CASSSSPGQGLNVLTF
J: TRBJ2-5; V: TRBV6-1; CDR3: CASARAEGSGRKETQYF
J: TRBJ2-5; V: TRBV28; CDR3: CASSLRSSDF
J: TRBJ1-3; V: TRBV7-9; CDR3: CASSPDRAYGNTIYF
J: TRBJ1-1; V: TRBV3-1; CDR3: CASSQDPWTGAFF
J: TRBJ2-2; V: TRBV5-8; CDR3: CASSRAPKNTGELFF
J: TRBJ1-1; V: TRBV9; CDR3: CASSVRAANTEAFF
J: TRBJ2-7; V: TRBV20-1; CDR3: CSAVGTGDYEQYF
J: TRBJ1-1; V: TRBV2; CDR3: CASSQKSGTSF
J: TRBJ2-7; V: TRBV7-3; CDR3: CASSLRGQGAYEQYF
J: TRBJ2-2; V: TRBV7-8; CDR3: CASSPWTGTNTGELFF
J: TRBJ2-2; V: TRBV5-1; CDR3: CASSLAGPDTGELFF
J: TRBJ2-6; V: TRBV6-1; CDR3: CASSAGLSGANVLTF
J: TRBJ2-1; V: TRBV5-1; CDR3: CASSKTSGTYNEQFF
J: TRBJ2-1; V: TRBV20-1; CDR3: CSGTADYYNEQFF
J: TRBJ1-2; V: TRBV5-4; CDR3: CASSPGTGAANYGYTF
J: TRBJ2-1; V: TRBV29-1; CDR3: CSADVLAGGSSYNEQFF
J: TRBJ1-2; V: TRBV7-6; CDR3: CASSLDRRKDGYTF
J: TRBJ1-1; V: TRBV5-4; CDR3: CASSSPKQGSTEAFF
J: TRBJ2-1; V: TRBV6-1; CDR3: CASSEGLVGGNEQFF
J: TRBJ2-1; V: TRBV7-9; CDR3: CASSPSGRANEQFF
J: TRBJ2-1; V: TRBV12-3/TRBV12-4; CDR3: CASSWDRRNEQFF
J: TRBJ1-1; V: TRBV11-3; CDR3: CASSYRTGDTEAFF
J: TRBJ1-5; V: TRBV7-8; CDR3: CASSPFDRPRDQPQHF
J: TRBJ1-3; V: TRBV10-3; CDR3: CAITAAIGGVSGNTIYF
J: TRBJ1-2; V: TRBV2; CDR3: CASRTKWDGEVPAF
J: TRBJ1-6; V: TRBV5-5; CDR3: CASSYYYGDSSYNSPLHF
J: TRBJ2-7; V: TRBV3-1; CDR3: CASSQRAQGFYEQYF
J: TRBJ1-6; V: TRBV6-1; CDR3: CASRPGSGGNSPLHF
J: TRBJ1-1; V: TRBV6-5; CDR3: CASSYTPGGEYTEAFF